Listed below are T cell receptor beta chains from one sample, sequenced in a study of T cells after yellow fever vaccination. TCRdb reprocessed the 5' RACE reads with MiXCR, giving one entry per CDR3 protein. The sample lists some 48,000 distinct CDR3 sequences; about 6.3% were seen once. The sequences come from PBMCs, either bulk or a sorted T-cell subset (CD4+, CD8+, memory, or dextramer-sorted; not recorded which), collected 45 days after the yellow fever booster vaccination. The receptors shown here come from a man under 40 who received the YFV17D yellow fever vaccine. The CDR3 runs from the conserved cysteine through the conserved F or W. Fields, in order: clone size, J gene, V gene, D gene, CDR3 protein, CDR3 DNA. A D gene is named only where the DNA matches it firmly. Clone size is stated in some rows and not others, as once, few, many or a class when expanded.

many | TRBJ2-3 | TRBV4-2 | NA | CASSQDAARTDTQYF | TGTGCCAGCAGCCAAGATGCGGCGCGCACAGATACGCAGTATTTT
NA | TRBJ2-1 | TRBV10-3 | TRBD2 | CAINEREANEQFF | TGTGCCATCAATGAGCGGGAGGCGAATGAGCAGTTCTTC
NA | TRBJ2-6 | TRBV6-5 | TRBD1 | CASSYGGTGQGANVLTF | TGTGCCAGCAGTTACGGGGGGACAGGGCAGGGGGCCAACGTCCTGACTTTC
many | TRBJ2-1 | TRBV9 | NA | CASSVSPGTNEQFF | TGTGCCAGCAGCGTAAGCCCAGGCACCAATGAGCAGTTCTTC
many | TRBJ2-1 | TRBV20-1 | NA | CSASNPAKSSYNEQFF | TGCAGTGCTAGCAACCCAGCGAAGAGCTCCTACAATGAGCAGTTCTTC
many | TRBJ2-7 | TRBV6-5 | TRBD2 | CASSLIPSGPGEQYF | TGTGCCAGCAGCCTCATCCCTAGCGGCCCGGGGGAGCAGTACTTC
NA | TRBJ1-5 | TRBV29-1 | NA | CSVEDQPNQPQHF | TGCAGCGTTGAAGATCAACCTAATCAGCCCCAGCATTTT
many | TRBJ1-5 | TRBV20-1 | NA | CSVLGNSGNQPQHF | TGCAGTGTCTTGGGTAATTCGGGGAATCAGCCCCAGCATTTT
NA | TRBJ2-4 | TRBV28 | TRBD1 | CASSKGARIQYF | TGTGCCAGCAGTAAGGGGGCTCGAATTCAGTACTTC
few | TRBJ1-5 | TRBV5-1 | NA | CASSLSGSNQPQHF | TGCGCCAGCAGCTTGTCAGGGAGCAATCAGCCCCAGCATTTT
NA | TRBJ1-1 | TRBV20-1 | TRBD1 | CSAGRDRGFEAFF | TGCAGTGCTGGCCGGGACAGGGGCTTTGAAGCTTTCTTT
few | TRBJ2-3 | TRBV20-1 | NA | CSARRADTQYF | TGCAGTGCTCGGAGGGCAGATACGCAGTATTTT
many | TRBJ2-2 | TRBV20-1 | TRBD1 | CSAARDRGPMNTGELFF | TGCAGTGCAGCCCGGGACAGGGGGCCAATGAACACCGGGGAGCTGTTTTTT
NA | TRBJ1-6 | TRBV27 | NA | CATHNVTVYNSPLHF | TGTGCCACCCACAACGTGACAGTATATAATTCACCCCTCCACTTT
many | TRBJ2-2 | TRBV28 | NA | CASKALYTGELFF | TGTGCCAGCAAAGCACTATACACCGGGGAGCTGTTTTTT
many | TRBJ2-1 | TRBV24-1 | NA | CATSDFTGRGEQFF | TGTGCCACCAGTGATTTCACAGGGAGGGGTGAGCAGTTCTTC
many | TRBJ2-2 | TRBV12-3/TRBV12-4 | NA | CASSPRRSTGELFF | TGTGCCAGCAGTCCCCGTCGGAGCACCGGGGAGCTGTTTTTT